This TCR beta chain was sequenced for a study of T cell responses to AZD1222 COVID-19 vaccine. Study results and caveats: Possibly, clonal diversity was underestimated; donors were largely white British and included more females. At baseline, seropositivity was found in only a handful of AZD1222 recipients. Vaccine-related CD4 TCRs covered spike, predominating at 160-218 and 743-854.

Assay used: immunoSEQ multiplex PCR; TCRdb lists only in-frame clones, some missing. The sample gives some 130,000 clones, 90% to 95% of which show up once; around 1.6% is in the top ten. This CDR3 comprises 15 residues. Trimming removed 1 base from V and 0 bases from J, with 9 bases in between. Germline CDR1 reads MNHNY; CDR2 reads SVGAGI (reference sequence). Regarding this clone: Its antigen is still unknown.

This chain connects TRBV6-6 to TRBJ1-1, with D maybe TRBD1 (6 bases). This TCR came from an adult in good health. This specimen was peripheral blood, taken on day 0 of AZD1222 vaccination. The CDR3 protein is CASSYWDNMNTEAFF. CDR3 nucleotides: TGTGCCAGCAGTTACTGGGACAACATGAACACTGAAGCTTTCTTT.